A selection of T cell receptor beta chains follows, all from one sample in a study of cytomegalovirus exposure and HLA in healthy donors. Repertoires were generated with immunoSEQ multiplex PCR, while TCRdb's copy carries only in-frame clones and drops some. The sample yields 50,000 to 70,000 clones, about 67% seen once. What was sequenced was PBMCs. The source of these receptors is a middle-aged man in good health and CMV-seropositive. The CDR3 runs from the conserved cysteine through the conserved F or W. The D gene is left open where the match is weak. Some rows have no size entry. The others give once, few or many, or a class for an expanded clone.

d_call: .
clone_size: .
j_call: TRBJ1-2
v_call: TRBV29-1
cdr3_aa: CSVVSGGDYGYTF
cdr3_nt: TGCAGCGTCGTATCGGGGGGAGACTATGGCTACACCTTC

d_call: TRBD1
clone_size: .
j_call: TRBJ2-3
v_call: TRBV5-1
cdr3_aa: CASSPGTGIDTDTQYF
cdr3_nt: TGCGCCAGCAGCCCTGGGACAGGGATCGACACAGATACGCAGTATTTT

d_call: .
clone_size: .
j_call: TRBJ2-2
v_call: TRBV5-1
cdr3_aa: CASSLVVQGPTGELFF
cdr3_nt: TGCGCCAGCAGCTTGGTGGTGCAGGGGCCTACCGGGGAGCTGTTTTTT

d_call: .
clone_size: .
j_call: TRBJ2-7
v_call: TRBV2
cdr3_aa: CASSGTGTNEQYF
cdr3_nt: TGTGCCAGCAGTGGAACAGGGACCAACGAGCAGTACTTC

d_call: .
clone_size: .
j_call: TRBJ1-1
v_call: TRBV5-1
cdr3_aa: CASRGHENTEAFF
cdr3_nt: TGCGCCAGCAGGGGACATGAGAACACTGAAGCTTTCTTT

d_call: TRBD1
clone_size: .
j_call: TRBJ1-1
v_call: TRBV5-1
cdr3_aa: CASSLGDRGRNTEAFF
cdr3_nt: TGCGCCAGCAGCTTGGGGGACAGGGGGAGGAACACTGAAGCTTTCTTT

d_call: .
clone_size: few
j_call: TRBJ1-1
v_call: TRBV6-5
cdr3_aa: CASSYLSGYTEAFF
cdr3_nt: TGTGCCAGCAGTTACTTGTCGGGGTACACTGAAGCTTTCTTT

d_call: .
clone_size: .
j_call: TRBJ1-3
v_call: TRBV5-1
cdr3_aa: CASSLESLSGNTIYF
cdr3_nt: TGCGCCAGCAGCTTGGAGAGTCTCTCTGGAAACACCATATATTTT

d_call: .
clone_size: .
j_call: TRBJ2-7
v_call: TRBV11-2
cdr3_aa: CASSLVSLRGEQYF
cdr3_nt: TGTGCCAGCAGCTTAGTAAGCCTCCGCGGCGAGCAGTACTTC

d_call: TRBD1
clone_size: few
j_call: TRBJ1-2
v_call: TRBV11-2
cdr3_aa: CASSPPRQGYGYTF
cdr3_nt: TGTGCCAGCAGTCCCCCGCGACAGGGGTATGGCTACACCTTC

d_call: TRBD1
clone_size: .
j_call: TRBJ1-2
v_call: TRBV7-8
cdr3_aa: CASSLWVSGGYGYTF
cdr3_nt: TGTGCCAGCAGCTTATGGGTCTCAGGGGGCTATGGCTACACCTTC

d_call: TRBD1
clone_size: few
j_call: TRBJ1-1
v_call: TRBV6-6
cdr3_aa: CASSYRTDRWNTEAFF
cdr3_nt: TGTGCCAGCAGTTACCGAACGGACAGGTGGAACACTGAAGCTTTCTTT

d_call: TRBD2
clone_size: .
j_call: TRBJ2-5
v_call: TRBV28
cdr3_aa: CASSLWGTSGGFRKTQYF
cdr3_nt: TGTGCCAGCAGTTTATGGGGGACTAGCGGGGGGTTCCGGAAGACCCAGTACTTC

d_call: .
clone_size: .
j_call: TRBJ2-1
v_call: TRBV5-1
cdr3_aa: CASSTTGPSSYNEQFF
cdr3_nt: TGCGCCAGCAGCACGACAGGCCCCAGCTCCTACAATGAGCAGTTCTTC